These 30 T cell receptor beta chains were sequenced from one sample in a study of blood T cells in healthy people across ages (dated by TCRdb to the mid-2010s). Library preparation employed 5' RACE. TCRdb records Illumina HiSeq 2500 as the sequencer. The second PCR ran for about 6 to 11 cycles and used a J-beta primer mix along with a sample-barcoded 5' primer. TCRdb trimmed the raw reads at Q25, called clones with MiXCR and kept productive beta chains. A single entry per CDR3 protein holds the most common genes and DNA from its merged rows. In this sample the table shows 800,000 to 950,000 distinct CDR3 sequences, approximately 32% of which occur a single time. The ten largest clones add up to 9.5% to 13% of the sample. This sample was shared with a second study, whose subject was T cells of mothers and their children.

The sequenced sample was blood. The receptor set was obtained from a woman aged 40-49 years in good health.

On this clonotype: A much bigger clone sits one base away, suggesting this may be a read error. The V call is TRBV10-3, the J call TRBJ2-1; D unresolved. Germline loops: CDR1 ENHRY, CDR2 SYGVKD. The CDR3 is made up of 12 amino acids. Here the CDR3 reads CAISDIYDEQFF. The CDR3 bases are TGTGCCATCAGTGACATCTACGATGAGCAGTTCTTC.

As concerns this clonotype: Sequence at one end of the junction differs from germline and may be a read error. The V and J genes are TRBV4-1 and TRBJ2-1, with 7 bases matching TRBD2. Germline CDR1 and CDR2: MGHRA and YSYEKL. This CDR3 contains 15 residues. The CDR3 loop is CASSQGEGPYDEQFF. DNA of the CDR3: TGCGCCAGCAGCCAAGGGGAGGGGCCCTACGATGAGCAGTTCTTC.

Many counts were recorded for this clonotype. The V and J genes are TRBV14 and TRBJ2-7, with TRBD2 matching over 11 bases. The CDR3 length is 16 residues. V trimming: 4 bases; J trimming: 6 bases; junction bases outside the gene matches: 11. The germline V gene has CDR1 SGHDN and CDR2 FVKESK. As DNA, the CDR3 is TGTGCCAGCAGCCGAACTAGCGGGAGCTTTCTATTCGAGCAGTACTTC. Amino acid sequence: CASSRTSGSFLFEQYF.

This clonotype was recorded a few times. The chain has TRBV2 and TRBJ1-1; the D is unclear. Deletions cut 9 bases from V and 5 bases from J, with 13 bases between. Germline V gives CDR1 SNHLY, CDR2 FYNNEI. The CDR3 extends over 12 amino acids. CDR3 sequence reads: CARRQTGTEAFF. The CDR3 nucleotides read TGTGCCAGACGTCAGACGGGAACTGAAGCTTTCTTT.

The genes are TRBV20-1 and TRBJ2-4; perhaps TRBD1 as D (7 bases). The V and J ends lost 5 bases and 6 bases respectively, with 14 bases between them. The germline gives CDR1 DFQATT, CDR2 SNEGSKA (reference sequence). CDR3 length equals 13 residues. DNA of the CDR3: TGCAGTGCTCCAGGGCAGGGGGGAAACATTCAGTACTTC. Translating it yields CSAPGQGGNIQYF.

This clonotype came up many times. CDR3 DNA sequence: TGTGCCAGCAGTTTATACGGAGGAGCCTACGAGCAGTACTTC. Its protein product is CASSLYGGAYEQYF. J is TRBJ2-7 and V is TRBV28, with D possibly matching TRBD2 (5 bases). Trimming pared 1 base from V and 2 bases from J, leaving 9 bases between. Germline V CDR1 and CDR2: MDHEN, SYDVKM. The CDR3 runs to 14 residues. Complete variable domain (other parts from reference TRBV28 and TRBJ2-7): DVKVTQSSRYLVKRTGEKVFLECVQDMDHENMFWYRQDPGLGLRLIYFSYDVKMKEKGDIPEGYSVSREKKERFSLILESASTNQTSMYLCASSLYGGAYEQYFGPGTRLTVT.

This clonotype was counted ten times or more. The chain joins TRBV7-2 to TRBJ2-7; 8 positions match TRBD2. From germline, CDR1 is SGHTA and CDR2 FQGNSA. The CDR3 is 13 residues long. The V segment lost 7 bases and the J segment 10 bases; nucleotides outside the gene matches: 12. Here the CDR3 reads CASIPGLSGRQYF. CDR3 in DNA: TGTGCCAGCATCCCCGGACTAAGCGGGAGACAGTACTTC.

This clonotype occurred a few times. The V and J genes are TRBV6-6 and TRBJ1-1; D gene ambiguous. Between the trimmed V and J ends, which lost 6 bases and 4 bases, there was a span of 12 bases. CDR3 length: 13 residues. Germline CDR1 reads MNHNY; CDR2 reads SVGAGI (reference sequence). As DNA, the CDR3 is TGTGCCAGCAGCTCACAGCTGAGCACTGAAGCTTTCTTT. Its translation is CASSSQLSTEAFF.

The chain joins TRBV6-5 to TRBJ2-1; D possibly corresponds to TRBD1 (6 bases). The CDR3 consists of 14 residues. Germline CDR1 and CDR2: MNHEY and SVGAGI. With 4 bases removed from V and 7 bases from J, the gap between germline ends came to 14 bases. The chain's CDR3 is CASSCNNDRNEQFF. The CDR3 region has the DNA TGTGCCAGCAGTTGCAACAACGACAGGAATGAGCAGTTCTTC.

This clonotype was seen at least ten times. The chain carries TRBV5-1 and TRBJ2-1, with 11 nucleotides matching TRBD2. J gave up 3 bases and V 4 bases, and 6 bases lay outside the gene matches. The CDR3 runs 16 residues. In germline, CDR1 is SGHRS, CDR2 YFSETQ. In nucleotides, the CDR3 is TGCGCCAGCAGCCTGGGACTAGCGGTTCTCTACAATGAGCAGTTCTTC. Protein: CASSLGLAVLYNEQFF.

The chain joins TRBV14 to TRBJ2-1; no definite D call. Germline V gene data show CDR1 as SGHDN and CDR2 as FVKESK. The CDR3 spans 19 residues. Trimming stripped 0 bases from V and 0 bases from J, with 18 bases between. In DNA, the CDR3 is TGTGCCAGCAGCCAAGAGGGGTGGGTCGTCGGGCGCTCCTACAATGAGCAGTTCTTC. Encoded protein: CASSQEGWVVGRSYNEQFF.

This clonotype was detected only a few times. V is TRBV4-1 and J is TRBJ1-2; D gene ambiguous. Germline V gene lookup returns CDR1 MGHRA and CDR2 YSYEKL. Trimming cost V 5 bases and J 0 bases, with 16 bases left between them. The CDR3 has 16 amino acids. CDR3 DNA: TGCGCCAGCAGCTCCCCGGGAAGACGAGCTAACTATGGCTACACCTTC. It encodes CASSSPGRRANYGYTF.

This clonotype was detected ten times or more. The chain is built from TRBV12-3 or TRBV12-4 and TRBJ2-5; perhaps TRBD2 as D (5 bases). Trimming stripped 5 bases from V and 5 bases from J, with 15 bases between. This CDR3 spans 14 amino acids. The CDR3 sequence is CASSPELVRETQYF. Here the CDR3 DNA reads TGTGCCAGCAGTCCTGAACTAGTCCGGGAGACCCAGTACTTC.

Of note for this clonotype: A clone one base away is much larger, so this may be a read error. The rearrangement uses TRBV11-2 and TRBJ2-7; tentatively, D is TRBD2 (7 bases). Germline loops: CDR1 SGHAT, CDR2 FQNNGV. The CDR3 has 15 residues. V lost 0 bases, J lost 7 bases, and 16 bases lay in between. This CDR3 reads CASSLDPGDYNEQYF. DNA for the CDR3: TGTGCCAGCAGCTTAGATCCAGGGGACTACAATGAGCAGTACTTC.

This clonotype was recorded a few times. The chain uses TRBV11-1 and TRBJ2-5; TRBD1 agrees at 8 bases. The CDR3 contains 14 residues. Germline loops: CDR1 SGHAT, CDR2 FQDESV (reference sequence). Trimming removed 6 bases from V and 5 bases from J; junction bases left unmatched: 8. Written as DNA, the CDR3 is TGTGCCAGCAGACGCGACAGGGGTCGGGAGACCCAGTACTTC. Its translation is CASRRDRGRETQYF.

A remark on this clonotype: The DNA is omitted, as the CDR3 cannot be located on it reliably, and the CDR3 follows TCRdb's listing. The genes are TRBV19 and TRBJ2-2; the D call of TRBD1 is as the table states it, not checked on the DNA. Per germline, CDR1 LNHDA and CDR2 SQIVND (reference sequence). The CDR3 is 14 residues long, counting both termini. The CDR3 region is CAISWGQGTGERFF.

The rearrangement uses TRBV12-3 or TRBV12-4 and TRBJ1-1, with D possibly matching TRBD1 (5 bases). The CDR3 sequence is 15 residues long. Trimming pared 2 bases from V and 4 bases from J, leaving 14 bases between. Here the CDR3 DNA reads TGTGCCAGCAGTTTATTCGTCAGGGCGGGCACTGAAGCTTTCTTT. It yields the protein CASSLFVRAGTEAFF.

This clonotype was seen many times. The gene calls are TRBV7-2 and TRBJ1-3, with 8 bases fitting TRBD1. The V gene end was trimmed by 2 bases and the J gene end by 4 bases; junction bases not matched to a gene: 7. The CDR3 length is 16 residues. Looked up from germline, CDR1 is SGHTA and CDR2 is FQGNSA. CDR3 sequence: CASSLNPQGAGNTIYF. Written as DNA, the CDR3 is TGTGCCAGCAGCTTAAACCCCCAGGGGGCCGGAAACACCATATATTTT.

This clonotype was counted between two and nine times. The V gene is TRBV7-3, the J gene TRBJ1-5; weak D call: TRBD1 (5 bases). CDR1 SGHTA and CDR2 FQGTGA come from the germline V gene. The V gene lost 0 bases and the J gene lost 4 bases, with 10 bases spanning the gap. This CDR3 is 15 amino acids long. The chain's CDR3 is CASSLTGGRNQPQHF. CDR3 in DNA: TGTGCCAGCAGCTTAACGGGGGGACGGAATCAGCCCCAGCATTTT.

This clonotype was counted at least ten times. V and J are TRBV28 and TRBJ2-2; D is perhaps TRBD2 (6 bases). Germline assignment: CDR1 MDHEN and CDR2 SYDVKM. The CDR3 spans 15 residues. The V end was cut by 6 bases, the J end by 2 bases, with 13 bases between. The CDR3 DNA reads TGTGCCAGCAGATCAGCGGGCCAAAACACCGGGGAGCTGTTTTTT. Translation gives CASRSAGQNTGELFF.

There are many counts of this clonotype. The CDR3 DNA is TGCGCCAGCAGCTCAGGACAGGGCGAGCAGTACTTC. It encodes CASSSGQGEQYF. The chain employs TRBV5-1 and TRBJ2-7; 8 bases match TRBD1. Germline V gives CDR1 SGHRS, CDR2 YFSETQ. Germline trimming cut 3 bases from V and 6 bases from J; bases unmatched to any gene: 2. This CDR3 region has 12 residues.

Concerning this clonotype: One base away lies a much larger clone, so this may be a sequencing read error. This rearrangement joins TRBV12-3 or TRBV12-4 to TRBJ2-3, with D perhaps matching TRBD1 or TRBD2 (5 bases each). This CDR3 has 19 amino acids. Trimming shortened V by 3 bases and J by 3 bases, and 25 bases separated the two germline ends. The CDR3 region has the DNA TGTGCCAGCAGTTTCCTCCCGGGTTGGGGGACGCCTAGAACAGATACGCAGTATTTT. It yields the protein CASSFLPGWGTPRTDTQYF.

The chain uses TRBV4-3 and TRBJ2-4, with D hard to call. Germline V gives CDR1 LGHNA, CDR2 YSLEER. The CDR3 is 14 amino acids. Trimming took 3 bases from V and 6 from J, leaving 12 bases between them. DNA of the CDR3: TGCGCCAGCAGCCACGGTGGGCCAAGAAACATTCAGTACTTC. This codes for CASSHGGPRNIQYF.

A word on this clonotype: A much bigger clone sits one base away, suggesting this may be a read error. V usage is TRBV13 and J usage is TRBJ1-1; D uncertain. V was clipped by 11 bases and J by 1 base, with 11 bases between them. The CDR3 is 12 amino acids. Per the germline V gene, CDR1 is PRHDT and CDR2 is FYEKMQ (reference sequence). CDR3 in DNA: TGTGCCGTCGGTGCCAGGAACACTGAAGCTTTCTTT. It codes for CAVGARNTEAFF. The whole variable domain, filled in from reference TRBV13 and TRBJ1-1, reads AAGVIQSPRHLIKEKRETATLKCYPIPRHDTVYWYQQGPGQDPQFLISFYEKMQSDKGSIPDRFSAQQFSDYHSELNMSSLELGDSALYFCAVGARNTEAFFGQGTRLTVV.

The chain links TRBV12-3 or TRBV12-4 to TRBJ2-3; D remains unclear. The CDR3 length is 17 residues. Trimming took off 5 bases at V and 8 bases at J, with 26 bases between the two ends. CDR3 nucleotides: TGTGCCAGCAGTCCCCCGGCCGGTCAAATTGGGTTCCTTACGCAGTATTTT. It yields the protein CASSPPAGQIGFLTQYF.

This clonotype appeared a few times. This chain connects TRBV7-9 to TRBJ1-2, with 7 bases that match TRBD1. The CDR3 runs 15 residues. Germline assignment: CDR1 SEHNR and CDR2 FQNEAQ (reference sequence). V was clipped by 2 bases and J by 4 bases; unmatched bases: 7. The CDR3 bases are TGTGCCAGCAGCTTACTAGGCAGGGGGACCTATGGCTACACCTTC. As protein: CASSLLGRGTYGYTF.

This clonotype was recorded a few times. J is TRBJ2-1 and V is TRBV5-1; TRBD1 agrees at 9 bases. Trimming at V came to 4 bases and at J to 4 bases, leaving 9 bases not matched to a gene. Germline lookup yields CDR1 SGHRS and CDR2 YFSETQ. The CDR3 extends over 16 amino acids. Here the CDR3 reads CASSLATGGPYNEQFF. DNA for the CDR3: TGCGCCAGCAGCCTTGCAACAGGGGGCCCGTACAATGAGCAGTTCTTC.

This chain links TRBV7-9 with TRBJ2-1; 7 positions match TRBD2. CDR1 is SEHNR, CDR2 FQNEAQ, per germline (reference sequence). Trimming cost V 5 bases and J 13 bases; bases outside gene matches: 5. The CDR3 has 11 amino acids. CDR3 bases: TGTGCCAGCAGCGCGGGAGAGACCCAGTTCTTC. Amino acid sequence: CASSAGETQFF.

The rearrangement links TRBV28 to TRBJ2-7, with 9 bases identical to TRBD2. In germline, CDR1 is MDHEN, CDR2 SYDVKM. V gave up 4 bases and J gave up 1 base; unmatched junction bases: 5. The CDR3 sequence is 15 residues long. CDR3 in DNA: TGTGCCAGCAGTTCCCCGGGACTAGCATCCTACGAGCAGTACTTC. Protein product: CASSSPGLASYEQYF.

CDR3 nucleotide sequence: TGTGCCACGACCCTTAGCTCCTACAATGAGCAGTACTTC. Residues: CATTLSSYNEQYF. This sequence joins TRBV10-3 and TRBJ2-1; D is undetermined. The J call is doubtful: the DNA matches TRBJ2-7 better. The CDR3 length is 13 residues. Looked up from germline, CDR1 is ENHRY and CDR2 is SYGVKD.